This TCR beta chain was identified in a study of siplizumab effects on memory and regulatory T cells. Study-level findings and limits: Siplizumab gave mappable alloreactive CD4+ clones an average Treg-derived fraction of under 70%, against around 30% in controls. The apparent diversity of naive T cells exceeded that of memory cells, and naive T cells seemed to make a major contribution to the alloresponse.

The germline V gene encodes CDR1 SGHAT and CDR2 FQNNGV. This CDR3 has 15 residues. The junction had 5 bases not matched to a gene; V was cut back by 0 bases and J by 8 bases. The repertoire was sequenced with immunoSEQ multiplex PCR; TCRdb's copy has only in-frame clones and lacks some. The sample has approximately 60,000 clones; 95% to 98% are singletons. Details on this clone: The antigen remains unidentified.

The clonotype was recovered from a human donor in good health. This chain connects TRBV11-2 to TRBJ2-1; 9 bases line up with TRBD2. The source material was naive CD8+ T cells sorted from blood. The CDR3 region is CASSLERGGIHEQFF. CDR3 coding DNA: TGTGCCAGCAGCTTAGAGCGGGGGGGCATCCATGAGCAGTTCTTC.